Detailed here is one TCR beta chain. This clone's antigen is unknown. Base-call qualities are not available, and no considerably larger clone is one nucleotide away. The sample originates from a study of cytomegalovirus exposure and HLA in healthy donors (dated by TCRdb to 2017 to 2019). At the level of the whole study: In an earlier analysis of 587 of the donors, less than 350 Gb of sequence data and just under 120 million unique TCR beta sequences from about 179 million T cells were reported. Roughly 320 gigabases of sequencing data and about 92 million unique TCR sequences made up an early release that covered roughly 670 HLA-typed donors. Among the roughly 430 genotyped donors, about 85% belonged to the genetic ancestry cluster associated with self-reported Caucasian donors. The study aimed to test whether signatures of past pathogen exposure could be identified by cataloging public T cell receptors. The study profiled the T cell repertoires of around 700 subjects by immunosequencing and related them to cytomegalovirus serostatus. In addition to the first cohort of 666 subjects, a separate validation cohort of under 150 different subjects was used. To predict cytomegalovirus infection status, the study brought together high-throughput TCR immunosequencing, statistical association of individual TCRs with disease status, and machine learning. A later analysis re-examined previously published TCR beta repertoires from just over 650 donors and added high-resolution HLA genotyping to investigate patterns of TCR occurrence. In the later analysis, no new phenotypic data were used to find candidate immune exposures; instead, reliance was placed on TCR beta sequences and their occurrence across donors. An earlier analysis of 450 to 750 of the donors used high-throughput TCR beta sequencing to judge whether each TCR beta V gene segment behaved as functional or pseudogenic. Donor age, sex, ethnicity and CMV serostatus were compiled together with the repertoire data. A later genetic analysis took genome-wide SNP genotypes for about 55% of the roughly 700 donors and used that subset as a discovery cohort. Every repertoire in the discovery cohort had been generated on one and the same sequencing platform. Class I and class II HLA loci were covered by the typing at four-digit resolution. Typing coverage varied by locus: about 620-630 donors for A, B, C, DRB1 and DQB1; approximately 520 for DQA1; approximately 570 for DPA1; 450 to 480 for DPB1. Roughly 5 DR-DQ haplotypes were handled as single units for association and clustering, since linkage in the cohort was strong. Across 398 genotyped donors of the cohort, an average of about 220,000 unique TCR beta nucleotide sequences per donor were sequenced, and roughly 17% of those sequences were non-productive. What the work shows at the level of the full study, not this receptor alone: Presence/absence analyses assumed roughly uniform sequencing depth across donors, an assumption that may not hold. When HLA alleles, especially DR and DQ, strongly co-occurred, attributing TCR associations to individual alleles was difficult. In a later analysis, HLA-associated TCR beta chains showed more clonal expansion and lower generation probabilities than non-associated chains that were equally common. Cytomegalovirus status was reported to be diagnosed by the classifier with high specificity and sensitivity in both the original and validation cohorts. In this cohort, only TCR beta chains were sequenced, and detectable features were limited by the absence of alpha or paired-chain data. A later analysis reported that several top co-occurrence clusters appeared linked to parvovirus B19, influenza, CMV and Epstein-Barr virus. In a later analysis, around 17,000 TCR beta sequences were associated with specific HLA alleles at a false discovery rate of 0.05. In a later genetic analysis, a missense DCLRE1C variant was associated with V-gene and J-gene trimming of TCR beta chains, and the association was replicated in an independent cohort. In a later analysis, the rate of TCR association differed among HLA loci, with DRB1 alleles having the most associated TCRs and HLA-C alleles having the fewest. Most TCR sequences were observed very rarely across donors, whereas some public TCRs were present in many individuals. Because some donors lacked HLA typing at each locus, the association tests relied only on the typed subset. An earlier analysis of several hundred of the donors showed that most TCR beta V segments appeared in productive rearrangements either about 87% or about 30% of the time, which broadly matched IMGT annotations. Immune exposure information for the cohort was limited to CMV serostatus. A total of 164 TCR beta chains were listed by the study as associated with cytomegalovirus. Because counts were too low, roughly 17 rarely observed V segments, including chromosome 9 orphons, were left out of the earlier analysis of approximately 580 of the donors. A group of highly shared sequence variants was considered likely to be a technical artifact of the sequencing pipeline. It was suggested by the authors that the approach could potentially be generalized to other disease states and immunological phenotypes. A later analysis found that most CMV-associated TCR beta chains appeared HLA-restricted, with HLA associations seemingly driven largely by CMV exposure. A few of the identified cytomegalovirus-associated TCR beta chains were confirmed in vitro to be specific for cytomegalovirus antigens. The 87-base-pair reads could not distinguish some IMGT-functional V segments, including TRBV6-2 and TRBV6-3, so those segments were excluded. A further reported finding was that TCR beta sequences accurately predicted the HLA-A and HLA-B alleles for most subjects in the first cohort. Linkage disequilibrium might explain the correlated functional status among segregating V segments, but an unknown experimental factor could not be ruled out. In a later genetic analysis, fewer N-insertions in productive TCRs were reported among donors in an Asian-associated ancestry cluster than the approximately 670-donor mean.

The cohort consisted of hundreds of healthy bone marrow donors. All cohort members were sampled while nominally healthy, although unrecorded immune exposures were likely present. The donor was CMV seronegative and belonged to the group of several hundred seronegative cohort members. A peripheral blood sample was provided by each donor, and peripheral blood mononuclear cells were used for TCR beta sequencing. The Qiagen DNeasy Blood Extraction Kit was used to extract genomic DNA from the blood cell samples. Preparation of the library involved the immunoSEQ multiplex PCR assay. For the multiplex PCR, a mixture combining 60 forward primers for TCR Vbeta segments and 13 reverse primers for TCR Jbeta segments was used. Amplification of the CDR3 region of rearranged TCR beta genes was performed with a multiplex PCR assay on genomic DNA. The Illumina HiSeq System was used to sequence the amplified TCR beta libraries as 87-base-pair reads. The original pipeline was this. A later analysis counted approximately 76 million unique TCR beta chains across the 600 to 850 repertoires, and some 12 million of these chains were shared by at least two donors. Raw reads were error-corrected and collapsed into unique sequences by a nearest-neighbor algorithm in which closely related sequences were merged to remove PCR and sequencing errors. To assign V, D and J gene segments, CDR3 sequences were aligned to IMGT reference sequences. For a sequence to be retained, at least a six-nucleotide match to both a V gene segment and a J gene segment was required. A rearrangement was called productive if the CDR3 had no stop codons and remained in frame with V and J, and every other rearrangement was called non-productive. Following IMGT convention, CDR3 was defined as the stretch from the second conserved V-encoded cysteine up to the conserved J-encoded phenylalanine. In an earlier analysis of around 540 of the donors, sequences lacking an unambiguous match to a single V gene segment were excluded. An earlier analysis of almost 600 of the donors classified V segments as functional when productive rearrangements were above 56.7% and as segregating when the standard deviation between donors was above 5%. To diagnose cytomegalovirus status from the catalog of TCR beta chain sequences, a statistical classification framework was built. In a later analysis, V and J genes were assigned by comparing TCR nucleotide sequences against IMGT/GENE-DB human TR gene sequences. In a later analysis, CDR3 sequences and most-parsimonious VDJ recombination scenarios were assigned using the TCRdist pipeline. In a later analysis, each TCR beta chain was defined by its CDR3 amino acid sequence together with its V-gene family, and reads without a unique V-gene family were excluded. As a way to deal with suspected cross-contamination and a sequencing artifact, a later analysis dropped roughly 620 nucleotide sequences that were highly shared and had low generation probability. In a later analysis, a clonal expansion index was calculated for each public chain from normalized within-repertoire ranks of inferred template counts. Generation probabilities in a later analysis came from a VDJ recombination model fitted to out-of-frame rearrangements, and those results were checked against IGoR. In a later analysis, TCR-TCR, TCR-HLA and TCR-CMV co-occurrence was scored with hypergeometric tests, and a repertoire-size bias correction was applied to TCR pairs. In a later analysis, false discovery rates were estimated by permuting HLA or CMV assignments 20 times. In a later analysis, co-occurring TCRs were grouped using DBSCAN, and TCRdist sequence similarity was added for clustering within HLA-allele-positive subsets. Repertoires with fewer than 30,000 or more than 120,000 public chains, plus five repertoires with anomalous nucleotide sharing, were excluded from co-occurrence clustering. TCRdb limited this immuneACCESS table to in-frame rearrangements with V and J called. A share of clones is missing; checked studies link under half to unresolved V genes, and the rest is unexplained. V and J calls and clone size follow that table, whereas D and trimming were derived from the DNA. This sample is represented by fewer than 140,000 clones; about 70% of them were singletons. 2.8% of the sample is in the top ten clones.

The CDR3 spans 15 residues, from the cysteine through the phenylalanine. The only DNA kept is the CDR3, 45 bases in frame from the first base. CDR1 is given as SGHRS and CDR2 as YFSETQ, both from the germline V gene. The junction shows trimming of 1 base on V and 4 bases on J, and the gene matches do not reach 5 bases of it. The clonotype comes from a female donor in good health and CMV-seronegative. The source material was PBMCs. Recombination connected TRBV5-1 to TRBJ2-1; TRBD1 agrees with 7 junctional bases. The encoded CDR3 is CASSLSIQGYNEQFF. In nucleotides, the sequence is TGCGCCAGCAGCTTGTCCATACAGGGGTACAATGAGCAGTTCTTC. The full variable domain, with segments outside the CDR3 supplied by the reference TRBV5-1 and TRBJ2-1 proteins, appears as KAGVTQTPRYLIKTRGQQVTLSCSPISGHRSVSWYQQTPGQGLQFLFEYFSETQRNKGNFPGRFSGRQFSNSRSEMNVSTLELGDSALYLCASSLSIQGYNEQFFGPGTRLTVL.